Listed below are T cell receptor beta chains from one sample, sequenced in a study of CD8 T cells in ankylosing spondylitis. TCRdb independently ran MiXCR on the 5' RACE reads; one entry per CDR3 protein. The sample has around 130,000 distinct CDR3 sequences, 15% to 20% seen once; the top ten hold around a third. Sequencing was performed on blood, either unsorted or a sorted T cell fraction (not recorded which). These receptors came from a male donor with ankylosing spondylitis. The CDR3 runs from the conserved cysteine through the conserved F or W. Fields, in order: J gene, D gene, clone size, V gene, CDR3 DNA, CDR3 protein. A D gene is named only where the DNA matches it firmly. The size of a clone is reported for some rows only, either as once, few or many, or as a class for expanded clones.

J gene: TRBJ2-1; D gene: -; clone size: many; V gene: TRBV7-9; CDR3 DNA: TGTGCCAGCAGCCCTACTTGGGGAGTCGGCAATGAGCAGTTCTTC; CDR3 protein: CASSPTWGVGNEQFF
J gene: TRBJ2-5; D gene: -; clone size: few; V gene: TRBV20-1; CDR3 DNA: TGCAGTGCCAGCGAGGAGAACCAAGAGACCCAGTACTTC; CDR3 protein: CSASEENQETQYF
J gene: TRBJ2-1; D gene: TRBD1; clone size: few; V gene: TRBV11-1; CDR3 DNA: TGTGCCAGCAGCCCCCCATTGGGACAGTCCCCTCCAAATTCCTACAATGAGCAGTTCTTC; CDR3 protein: CASSPPLGQSPPNSYNEQFF
J gene: TRBJ1-4; D gene: TRBD1; clone size: -; V gene: TRBV3-1; CDR3 DNA: TGTGCCAGCAGCCTGTGGACAGGGGGAATGGTAACTAATGAAAAACTGTTTTTT; CDR3 protein: CASSLWTGGMVTNEKLFF
J gene: TRBJ2-2; D gene: -; clone size: few; V gene: TRBV5-1; CDR3 DNA: TGCGCCAGCAGGCCGGGGGTCCTGAACACCGGGGAGCTGTTTTTT; CDR3 protein: CASRPGVLNTGELFF
J gene: TRBJ1-6; D gene: -; clone size: few; V gene: TRBV21-1; CDR3 DNA: TGTGCCAGCAGCAAACCTAGGGGACTGGCCCCCCTCCACTTT; CDR3 protein: CASSKPRGLAPLHF
J gene: TRBJ2-4; D gene: TRBD1; clone size: few; V gene: TRBV25-1; CDR3 DNA: TGTGCCAGCAGTGAGGGACAGGGGAACAAAAACATTCAGTACTTC; CDR3 protein: CASSEGQGNKNIQYF
J gene: TRBJ2-3; D gene: -; clone size: few; V gene: TRBV4-3; CDR3 DNA: TGCGCCAGCAGCCAAGAGATCGCCGGGACGGTTGAGGATACGCAGTATTTT; CDR3 protein: CASSQEIAGTVEDTQYF
J gene: TRBJ1-1; D gene: -; clone size: -; V gene: TRBV6-2/TRBV6-3; CDR3 DNA: TGTGCCAGCAGTTACCTACCGGCGAACACTGAAGCTTTCTTT; CDR3 protein: CASSYLPANTEAFF
J gene: TRBJ2-4; D gene: -; clone size: -; V gene: TRBV5-6; CDR3 DNA: TGTGCCAGCAGCCACCCGAGGGCCCCTGGCGAAAACATTCAGTACTTC; CDR3 protein: CASSHPRAPGENIQYF
J gene: TRBJ2-2; D gene: -; clone size: -; V gene: TRBV5-1; CDR3 DNA: TGCGCCAGCAGCTACTACGGAACCGGGGAGCTGTTTTTT; CDR3 protein: CASSYYGTGELFF
J gene: TRBJ2-7; D gene: -; clone size: few; V gene: TRBV5-1; CDR3 DNA: TGCGCCAGGCCCGGGTGTCCCCGCTCCTACGAGCAGTACTTC; CDR3 protein: CARPGCPRSYEQYF
J gene: TRBJ2-7; D gene: TRBD2; clone size: -; V gene: TRBV20-1; CDR3 DNA: TGCAGTGCCGATAGCGGGAACGCCTACGAGCAGTACTTC; CDR3 protein: CSADSGNAYEQYF
J gene: TRBJ1-2; D gene: -; clone size: -; V gene: TRBV3-1; CDR3 DNA: TGTGCCAGCAGCCAAGCGGGGGACATAAACTTC; CDR3 protein: CASSQAGDINF
J gene: TRBJ2-6; D gene: TRBD2; clone size: -; V gene: TRBV20-1; CDR3 DNA: TGCAGTGCTTACCCCGGGACTAGCGGGACCGGGGCCAACGTCCTGACTTTC; CDR3 protein: CSAYPGTSGTGANVLTF
J gene: TRBJ2-2; D gene: -; clone size: -; V gene: TRBV27; CDR3 DNA: TGTGCCAGCAGTTTATTACGTGGGGAGCTGTTTTTT; CDR3 protein: CASSLLRGELFF
J gene: TRBJ2-1; D gene: TRBD1; clone size: -; V gene: TRBV7-9; CDR3 DNA: TGTGCCAGCAGCGGATTGGGGGACAGGGGCAGCTACAATGAGCAGTTCTTC; CDR3 protein: CASSGLGDRGSYNEQFF
J gene: TRBJ2-7; D gene: -; clone size: -; V gene: TRBV12-5; CDR3 DNA: TGTGCTAGTGGTTTGGACCCGGGAGCCTACGAGCAGTACTTC; CDR3 protein: CASGLDPGAYEQYF
J gene: TRBJ1-4; D gene: TRBD1; clone size: -; V gene: TRBV2; CDR3 DNA: TGTGCCAGCAGTGAAAATCTCTCCAGGGGGACTAATGAAAAACTGTTTTTT; CDR3 protein: CASSENLSRGTNEKLFF
J gene: TRBJ2-5; D gene: TRBD1; clone size: -; V gene: TRBV15; CDR3 DNA: TGTGCCACCAGCAAGACAGGGGGCGGGACCCAGTACTTC; CDR3 protein: CATSKTGGGTQYF
J gene: TRBJ2-7; D gene: TRBD1; clone size: -; V gene: TRBV7-9; CDR3 DNA: TGTGCCAGCAGCCCAACAGGGGTCGAGCAGTACTTC; CDR3 protein: CASSPTGVEQYF
J gene: TRBJ2-7; D gene: -; clone size: -; V gene: TRBV9; CDR3 DNA: TGTGCCAGCAGCGTAGGGGCCCTCAACGAGCAGTACTTC; CDR3 protein: CASSVGALNEQYF